One TCR beta chain is described in this entry. These data come from a study of T cells after posttransplantation cyclophosphamide. Sequenced by immunoSEQ multiplex PCR; TCRdb stores in-frame clones only, minus some. The table shows approximately 15,000 clones, with approximately 80% occurring only once. Sampled 1 year posttransplant, controls received myeloablative marrow transplants, methotrexate and a calcineurin inhibitor. V dropped 4 bases and J dropped 5; count of bases not matched to a gene: 3. Germline-derived CDR1 and CDR2 are SGHTA and FQGNSA. The CDR3 has 15 amino acids. This chain uses TRBV7-2 with TRBJ2-1, with 12 nucleotides matching TRBD2. The receptor was derived from a young adult male patient who received an allogeneic stem cell transplant from an unrelated donor, was CMV-positive, and had acute and chronic GVHD. The T cells may come from the graft donor. The source material was PBMCs, sampled 440 to 450 days after allogeneic stem cell transplant with calcineurin inhibitor and methotrexate. The CDR3 DNA reads TGTGCCAGCAGCTATCTAGCGGGGGGGCACAATGAGCAGTTCTTC. Its protein is CASSYLAGGHNEQFF.